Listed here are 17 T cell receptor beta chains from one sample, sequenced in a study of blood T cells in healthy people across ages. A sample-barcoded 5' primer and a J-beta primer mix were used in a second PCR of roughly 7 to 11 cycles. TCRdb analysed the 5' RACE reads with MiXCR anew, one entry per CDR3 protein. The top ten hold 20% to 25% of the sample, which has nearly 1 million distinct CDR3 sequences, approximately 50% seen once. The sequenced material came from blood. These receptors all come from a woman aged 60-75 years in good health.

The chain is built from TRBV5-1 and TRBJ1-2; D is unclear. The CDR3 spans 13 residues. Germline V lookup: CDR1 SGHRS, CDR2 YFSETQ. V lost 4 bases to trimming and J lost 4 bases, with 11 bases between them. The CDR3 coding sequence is TGCGCCAGCAGCCCCGTTCCGGGCTATGGCTACACCTTC. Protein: CASSPVPGYGYTF.

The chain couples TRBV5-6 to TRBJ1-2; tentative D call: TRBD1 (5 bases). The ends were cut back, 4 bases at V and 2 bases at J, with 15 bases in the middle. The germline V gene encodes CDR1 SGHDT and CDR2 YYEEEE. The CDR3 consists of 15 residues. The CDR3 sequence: CASSLGEVLNYGYTF. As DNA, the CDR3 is TGTGCCAGCAGCCTGGGGGAGGTACTCAACTATGGCTACACCTTC. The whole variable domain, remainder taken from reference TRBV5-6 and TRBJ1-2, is DAGVTQSPTHLIKTRGQQVTLRCSPKSGHDTVSWYQQALGQGPQFIFQYYEEEERQRGNFPDRFSGHQFPNYSSELNVNALLLGDSALYLCASSLGEVLNYGYTFGSGTRLTVV.

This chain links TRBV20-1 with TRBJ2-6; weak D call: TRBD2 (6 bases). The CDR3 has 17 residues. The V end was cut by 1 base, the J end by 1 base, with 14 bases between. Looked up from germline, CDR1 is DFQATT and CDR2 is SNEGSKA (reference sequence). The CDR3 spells CSARGRDSTSGANVLTF. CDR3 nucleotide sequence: TGCAGTGCTAGAGGTCGGGACTCTACATCTGGGGCCAACGTCCTGACTTTC.

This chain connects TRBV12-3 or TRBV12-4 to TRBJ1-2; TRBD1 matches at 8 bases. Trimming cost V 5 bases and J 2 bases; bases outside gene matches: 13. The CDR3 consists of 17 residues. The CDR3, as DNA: TGTGCCAGCAGTGGAAGACAGGGGCAGTCCTCGAACTATGGCTACACCTTC. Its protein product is CASSGRQGQSSNYGYTF.

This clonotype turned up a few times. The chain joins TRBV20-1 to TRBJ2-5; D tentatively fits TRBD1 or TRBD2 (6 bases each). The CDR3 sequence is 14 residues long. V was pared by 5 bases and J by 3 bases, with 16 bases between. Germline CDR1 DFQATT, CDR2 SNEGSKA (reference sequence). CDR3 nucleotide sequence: TGCAGTGCTCCGCCTTTCGGGGGCAAAGAGACCCAGTACTTC. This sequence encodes CSAPPFGGKETQYF.

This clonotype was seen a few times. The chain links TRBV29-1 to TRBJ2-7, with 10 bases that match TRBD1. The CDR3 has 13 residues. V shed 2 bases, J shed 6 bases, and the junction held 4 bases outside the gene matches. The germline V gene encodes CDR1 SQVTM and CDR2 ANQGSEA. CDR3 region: CSVEKGQGVEQYF. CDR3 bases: TGCAGCGTTGAAAAAGGACAGGGGGTCGAGCAGTACTTC.

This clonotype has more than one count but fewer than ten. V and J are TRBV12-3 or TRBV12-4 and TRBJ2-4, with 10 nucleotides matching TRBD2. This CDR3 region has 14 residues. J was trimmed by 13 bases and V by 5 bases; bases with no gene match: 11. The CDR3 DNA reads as TGTGCCAGCAGTACACTAGCGGGGTCTTGGGAGCAGTACTTC. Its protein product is CASSTLAGSWEQYF.

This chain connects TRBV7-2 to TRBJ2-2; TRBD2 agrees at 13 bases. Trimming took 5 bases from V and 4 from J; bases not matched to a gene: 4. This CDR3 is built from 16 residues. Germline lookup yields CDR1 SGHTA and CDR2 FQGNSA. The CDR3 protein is CASSPGLAGVTGELFF. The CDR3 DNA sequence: TGTGCCAGCAGCCCCGGACTAGCGGGAGTCACCGGGGAGCTGTTTTTT.

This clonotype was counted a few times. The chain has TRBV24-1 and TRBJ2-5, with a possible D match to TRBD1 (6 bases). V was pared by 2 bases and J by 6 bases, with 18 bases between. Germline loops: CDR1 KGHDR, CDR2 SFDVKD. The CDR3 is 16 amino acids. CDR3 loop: CATSDSSARGRKTQYF. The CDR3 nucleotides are TGTGCCACCAGTGATTCGAGCGCCAGGGGACGGAAGACCCAGTACTTC.

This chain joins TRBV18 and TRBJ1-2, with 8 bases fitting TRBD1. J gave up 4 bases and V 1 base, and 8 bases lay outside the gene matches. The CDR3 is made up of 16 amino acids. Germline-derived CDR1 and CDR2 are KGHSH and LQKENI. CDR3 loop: CASSPQRTGGTYGYTF. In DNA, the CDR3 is TGTGCCAGCTCACCACAACGTACAGGGGGGACCTATGGCTACACCTTC.

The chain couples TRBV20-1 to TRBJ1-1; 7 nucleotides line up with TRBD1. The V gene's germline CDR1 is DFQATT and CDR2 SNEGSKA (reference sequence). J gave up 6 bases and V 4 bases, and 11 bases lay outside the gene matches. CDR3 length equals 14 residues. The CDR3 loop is CSATTQGFGAEAFF. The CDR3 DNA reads TGCAGTGCTACAACACAGGGGTTTGGCGCTGAAGCTTTCTTT.

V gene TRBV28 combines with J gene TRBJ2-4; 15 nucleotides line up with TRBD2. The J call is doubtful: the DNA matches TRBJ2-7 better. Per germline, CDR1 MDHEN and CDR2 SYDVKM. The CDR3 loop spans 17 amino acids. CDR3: CASSTRTSGRAAGEQYF. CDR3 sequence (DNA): TGTGCCAGCAGTACACGGACTAGCGGGAGGGCCGCTGGCGAGCAGTACTTC.

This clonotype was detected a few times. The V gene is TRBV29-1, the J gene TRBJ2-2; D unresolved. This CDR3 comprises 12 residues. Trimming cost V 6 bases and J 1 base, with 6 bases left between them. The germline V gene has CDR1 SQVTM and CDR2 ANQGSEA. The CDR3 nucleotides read TGCAGCGTACAAATGAACACCGGGGAGCTGTTTTTT. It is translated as CSVQMNTGELFF.

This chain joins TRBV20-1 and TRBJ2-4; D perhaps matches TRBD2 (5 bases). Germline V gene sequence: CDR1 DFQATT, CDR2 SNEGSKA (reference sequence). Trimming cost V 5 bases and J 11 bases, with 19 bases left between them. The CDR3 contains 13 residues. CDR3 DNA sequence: TGCAGTGCTCCCACACTAGGTTACTCGGTTCAGTACTTC. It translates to CSAPTLGYSVQYF.

As DNA, the CDR3 is TGCGCCAGCAGCCAAGAAGGGGCTAGCGGTGCCTACAATGAGCAGTTCTTC. It translates to CASSQEGASGAYNEQFF. This chain links TRBV4-1 with TRBJ2-1; the match to TRBD2 covers 7 bases. The CDR3 is 17 residues long. Trimming cost V 0 bases and J 2 bases; bases outside gene matches: 7. Germline CDR1 is MGHRA and CDR2 is YSYEKL.

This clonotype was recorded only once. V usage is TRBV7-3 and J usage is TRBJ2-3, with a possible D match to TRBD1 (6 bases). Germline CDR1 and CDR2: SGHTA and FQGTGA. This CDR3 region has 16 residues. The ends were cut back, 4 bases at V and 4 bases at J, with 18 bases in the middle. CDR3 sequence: CASSSNPEAGADTQYF. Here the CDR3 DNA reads TGTGCCAGCAGCTCCAACCCCGAGGCAGGGGCAGATACGCAGTATTTT.

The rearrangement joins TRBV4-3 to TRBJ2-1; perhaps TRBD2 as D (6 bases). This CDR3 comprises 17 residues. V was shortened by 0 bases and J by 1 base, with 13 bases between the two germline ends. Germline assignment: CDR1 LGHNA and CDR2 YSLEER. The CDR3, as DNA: TGCGCCAGCAGCCAAGATGAGGCGGGAATATCCTACAATGAGCAGTTCTTC. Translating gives CASSQDEAGISYNEQFF.